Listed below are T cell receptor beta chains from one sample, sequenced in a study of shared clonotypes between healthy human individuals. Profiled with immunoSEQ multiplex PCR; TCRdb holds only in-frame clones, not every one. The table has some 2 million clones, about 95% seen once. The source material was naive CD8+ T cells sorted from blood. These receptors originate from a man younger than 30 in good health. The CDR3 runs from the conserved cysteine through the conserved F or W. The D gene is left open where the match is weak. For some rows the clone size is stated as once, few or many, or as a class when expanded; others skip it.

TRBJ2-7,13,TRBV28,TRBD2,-,CASSTSSGYEQYF,TGTGCCAGCAGTACATCTAGCGGCTACGAGCAGTACTTC
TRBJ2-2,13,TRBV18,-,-,CASSDDNTGELFF,TGTGCCAGCTCAGACGACAACACCGGGGAGCTGTTTTTT
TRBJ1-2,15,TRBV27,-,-,CASSVLREPRSGYTF,TGTGCCAGCAGCGTCCTCAGGGAGCCTAGATCCGGCTACACCTTC
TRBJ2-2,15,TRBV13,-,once,CASSLVGSNTGELFF,TGTGCCAGCAGCTTAGTAGGTTCGAACACCGGGGAGCTGTTTTTT
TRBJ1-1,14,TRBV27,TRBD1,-,CASSPRDRDAEAFF,TGTGCCAGCAGTCCAAGGGACAGGGACGCTGAAGCTTTCTTT
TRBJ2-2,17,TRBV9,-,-,CASSVAKKGLGTGELFF,TGTGCCAGCAGCGTAGCAAAGAAGGGGCTTGGCACCGGGGAGCTGTTTTTT
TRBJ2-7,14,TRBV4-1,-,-,CASSQEDFPYEQYF,TGCGCCAGCAGCCAAGAAGACTTCCCCTACGAGCAGTACTTC
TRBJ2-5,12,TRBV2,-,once,CASSDEASTQYF,TGTGCCAGCAGTGATGAGGCATCCACCCAGTACTTC
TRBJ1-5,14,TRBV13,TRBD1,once,CASSEQGGNQPQHF,TGTGCCAGCAGCGAACAGGGGGGCAATCAGCCCCAGCATTTT
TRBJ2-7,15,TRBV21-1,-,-,CASSIGGTSGYEQYF,TGTGCCAGCAGCATAGGGGGGACTAGCGGCTACGAGCAGTACTTC
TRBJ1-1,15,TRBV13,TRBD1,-,CASSSTGAMNTEAFF,TGTGCCAGCAGCTCGACAGGGGCCATGAACACTGAAGCTTTCTTT
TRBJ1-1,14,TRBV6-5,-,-,CASSYTGLNTEAFF,TGTGCCAGCAGTTACACAGGATTGAACACTGAAGCTTTCTTT
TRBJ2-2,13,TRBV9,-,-,CASSEQGTGELFF,TGTGCCAGCAGCGAACAGGGAACCGGGGAGCTGTTTTTT
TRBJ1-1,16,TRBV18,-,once,CASSPDRTDLNTEAFF,TGTGCCAGCTCACCAGATCGGACGGACCTGAACACTGAAGCTTTCTTT
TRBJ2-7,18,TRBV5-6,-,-,CASSFSLKIAGEVYEQYF,TGTGCCAGCAGCTTTTCATTGAAAATAGCAGGGGAAGTATACGAGCAGTACTTC
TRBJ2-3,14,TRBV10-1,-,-,CASSGGTEADTQYF,TGCGCCAGCAGCGGAGGGACAGAGGCAGATACGCAGTATTTT
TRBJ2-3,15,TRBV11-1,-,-,CASSYRGEWTDTQYF,TGTGCCAGCAGCTACCGAGGGGAGTGGACAGATACGCAGTATTTT
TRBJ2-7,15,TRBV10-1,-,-,CASSDGGEGSYEQYF,TGCGCCAGCAGTGATGGCGGGGAAGGCTCCTACGAGCAGTACTTC
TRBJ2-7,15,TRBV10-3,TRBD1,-,CAISDSQGASYEQYF,TGTGCCATCAGTGATAGTCAGGGGGCTTCCTACGAGCAGTACTTC
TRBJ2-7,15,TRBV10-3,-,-,CAISGAQGTGEEQYF,TGTGCCATCAGTGGGGCCCAGGGGACGGGGGAGGAGCAGTACTTC
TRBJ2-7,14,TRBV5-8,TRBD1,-,CASSSGQGAYEQYF,TGTGCCAGCAGCTCAGGACAGGGGGCTTACGAGCAGTACTTC
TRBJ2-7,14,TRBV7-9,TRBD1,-,CASSRGQTSYEQYF,TGTGCCAGCAGCCGGGGACAGACCTCCTACGAGCAGTACTTC
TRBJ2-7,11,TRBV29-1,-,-,CSVVGMGEQYF,TGCAGCGTTGTGGGGATGGGGGAGCAGTACTTC
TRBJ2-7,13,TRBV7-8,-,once,CASSWRPTYEQYF,TGTGCCAGCAGCTGGCGGCCTACTTACGAGCAGTACTTC
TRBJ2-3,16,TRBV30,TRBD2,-,CAWSDGTRGLTDTQYF,TGTGCCTGGAGCGATGGGACTAGGGGACTCACAGATACGCAGTATTTT
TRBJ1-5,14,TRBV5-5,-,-,CASSQIQGLQPQHF,TGTGCCAGCTCACAGATCCAGGGACTCCAGCCCCAGCATTTT
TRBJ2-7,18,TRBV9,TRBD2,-,CASSEPPGTSGKTYEQYF,TGTGCCAGCAGCGAGCCCCCCGGGACTAGCGGGAAAACCTACGAGCAGTACTTC
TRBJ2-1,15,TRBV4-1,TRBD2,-,CASSQAWREGNEQFF,TGCGCCAGCAGCCAAGCCTGGCGGGAGGGGAATGAGCAGTTCTTC
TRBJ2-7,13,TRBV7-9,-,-,CASSLWTPYEQYF,TGTGCCAGCAGCCTCTGGACCCCTTACGAGCAGTACTTC
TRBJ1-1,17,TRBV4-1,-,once,CASSTSGNVGVNTEAFF,TGCGCCAGCAGCACCTCTGGAAATGTAGGGGTGAACACTGAAGCTTTCTTT
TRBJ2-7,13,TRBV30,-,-,CAWSPDSRYEQYF,TGTGCCTGGAGTCCCGACAGTAGGTACGAGCAGTACTTC
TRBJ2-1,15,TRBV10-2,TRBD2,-,CASSEGLAPHNEQFF,TGCGCCAGCAGTGAGGGACTAGCTCCCCACAATGAGCAGTTCTTC
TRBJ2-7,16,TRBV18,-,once,CASSNAWRTDSYEQYF,TGTGCCAGCTCAAATGCATGGAGGACGGATTCCTACGAGCAGTACTTC
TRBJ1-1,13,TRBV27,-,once,CASSLYPGQEAFF,TGTGCCAGCAGTTTATACCCCGGGCAGGAAGCTTTCTTT
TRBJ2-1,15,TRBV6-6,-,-,CASTPLGNWYNEQFF,TGTGCCAGCACCCCCCTCGGGAATTGGTACAATGAGCAGTTCTTC
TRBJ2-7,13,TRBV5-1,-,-,CASRDIISYEQYF,TGCGCCAGCAGGGACATCATCTCCTACGAGCAGTACTTC
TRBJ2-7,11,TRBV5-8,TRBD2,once,CASLGGVEQYF,TGTGCCAGCTTGGGGGGGGTTGAGCAGTACTTC
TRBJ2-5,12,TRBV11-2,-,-,CATRRQEETQYF,TGTGCCACCCGACGGCAAGAAGAGACCCAGTACTTC
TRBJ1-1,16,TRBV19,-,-,CASSISYGRENTEAFF,TGTGCCAGTAGTATTTCGTACGGTAGGGAAAACACTGAAGCTTTCTTT
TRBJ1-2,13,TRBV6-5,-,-,CASSVKGNYGYTF,TGTGCCAGCAGTGTCAAGGGGAATTATGGCTACACCTTC
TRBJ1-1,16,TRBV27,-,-,CASSGISAIWETEAFF,TGTGCCAGCAGTGGAATCTCGGCGATTTGGGAAACTGAAGCTTTCTTT
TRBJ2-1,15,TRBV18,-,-,CASSPDTSSYNEQFF,TGTGCCAGCTCACCAGATACCAGCTCCTACAATGAGCAGTTCTTC
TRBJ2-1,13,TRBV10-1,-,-,CASSLPAINEQFF,TGCGCCAGCAGCCTACCCGCGATTAATGAGCAGTTCTTC
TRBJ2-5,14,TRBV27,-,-,CASSSRGEGETQYF,TGTGCCAGCAGTTCCAGGGGAGAGGGGGAGACCCAGTACTTC
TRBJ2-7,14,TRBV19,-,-,CASSIAGTPYEQYF,TGTGCCAGTAGTATTGCTGGGACTCCCTACGAGCAGTACTTC
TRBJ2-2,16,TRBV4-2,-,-,CASSGEGEGRTGELFF,TGTGCCAGCAGTGGAGAGGGGGAGGGAAGGACCGGGGAGCTGTTTTTT
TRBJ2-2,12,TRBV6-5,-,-,CASRRRTGELFF,TGTGCCAGCAGACGTAGGACCGGGGAGCTGTTTTTT
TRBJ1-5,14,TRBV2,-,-,CASSDWDSNQPQHF,TGTGCCAGCAGTGATTGGGACAGCAATCAGCCCCAGCATTTT
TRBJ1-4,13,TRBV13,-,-,CASSPGLDEKLFF,TGTGCCAGCAGCCCCGGACTGGATGAAAAACTGTTTTTT
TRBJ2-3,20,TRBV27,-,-,CASSLPPPVRARASTDTQYF,TGTGCCAGCAGTTTACCCCCCCCGGTGCGGGCCAGGGCCAGCACAGATACGCAGTATTTT
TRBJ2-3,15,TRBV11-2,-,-,CASSLDGAGMVAQYF,TGTGCCAGCAGCTTAGATGGAGCGGGTATGGTCGCGCAGTATTTT
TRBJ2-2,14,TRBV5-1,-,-,CASSLPGGPGELFF,TGCGCCAGCAGCTTGCCCGGGGGCCCCGGGGAGCTGTTTTTT
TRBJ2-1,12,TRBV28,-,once,CASSLWGDEQFF,TGTGCCAGCAGTTTATGGGGAGATGAGCAGTTCTTC
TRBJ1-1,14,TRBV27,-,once,CASSSHLAIPEAFF,TGTGCCAGCAGTTCCCACTTGGCGATCCCTGAAGCTTTCTTT